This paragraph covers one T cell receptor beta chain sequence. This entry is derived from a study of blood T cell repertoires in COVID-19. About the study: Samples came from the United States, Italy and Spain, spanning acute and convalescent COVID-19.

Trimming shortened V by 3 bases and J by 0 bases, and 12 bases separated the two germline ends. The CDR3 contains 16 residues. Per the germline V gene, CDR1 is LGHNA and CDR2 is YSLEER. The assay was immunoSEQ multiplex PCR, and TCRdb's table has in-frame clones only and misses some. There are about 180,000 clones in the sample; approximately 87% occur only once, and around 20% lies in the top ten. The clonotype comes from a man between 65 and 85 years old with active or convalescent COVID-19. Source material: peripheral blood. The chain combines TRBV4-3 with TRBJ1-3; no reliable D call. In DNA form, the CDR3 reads TGCGCCAGCAGCCATCTCGACTGGAGCTCTGGAAACACCATATATTTT. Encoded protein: CASSHLDWSSGNTIYF.